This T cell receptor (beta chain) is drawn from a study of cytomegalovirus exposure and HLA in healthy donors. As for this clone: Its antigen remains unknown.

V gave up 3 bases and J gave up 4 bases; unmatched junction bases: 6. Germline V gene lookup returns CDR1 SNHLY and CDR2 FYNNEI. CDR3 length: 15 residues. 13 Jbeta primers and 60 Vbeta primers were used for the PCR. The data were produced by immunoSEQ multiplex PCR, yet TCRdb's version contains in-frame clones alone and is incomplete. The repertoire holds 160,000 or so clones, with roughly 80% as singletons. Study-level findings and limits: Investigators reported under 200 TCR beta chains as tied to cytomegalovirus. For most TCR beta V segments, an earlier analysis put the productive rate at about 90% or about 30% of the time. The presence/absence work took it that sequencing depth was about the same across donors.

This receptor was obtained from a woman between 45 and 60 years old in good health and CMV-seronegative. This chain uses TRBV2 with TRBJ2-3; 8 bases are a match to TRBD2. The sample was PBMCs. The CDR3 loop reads CASSDRGGWSDTQYF. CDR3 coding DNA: TGTGCCAGCAGTGATCGGGGGGGCTGGTCAGATACGCAGTATTTT.